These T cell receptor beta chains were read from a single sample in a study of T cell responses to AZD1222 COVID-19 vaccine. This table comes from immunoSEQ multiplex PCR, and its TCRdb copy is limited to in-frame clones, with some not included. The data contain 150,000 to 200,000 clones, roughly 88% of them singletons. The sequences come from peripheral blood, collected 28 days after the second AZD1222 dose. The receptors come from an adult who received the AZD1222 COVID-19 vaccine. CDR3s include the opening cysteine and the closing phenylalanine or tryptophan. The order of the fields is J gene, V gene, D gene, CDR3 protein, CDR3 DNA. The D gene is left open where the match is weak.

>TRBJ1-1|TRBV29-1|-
CSVTDGSAFF
TGCAGCGTTACTGATGGGTCAGCTTTCTTT
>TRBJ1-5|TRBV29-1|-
CSVGQLDQPQHF
TGCAGCGTTGGGCAGCTAGATCAGCCCCAGCATTTT
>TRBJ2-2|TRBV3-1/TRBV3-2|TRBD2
CATATGGGPGELFF
TGTGCCACCGCTACGGGGGGGGGCCCCGGGGAGCTGTTTTTT
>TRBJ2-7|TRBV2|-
CASSEYEQYF
TGTGCCAGCAGTGAATACGAGCAGTACTTC
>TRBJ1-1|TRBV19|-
CATSSVPNTEAFF
TGTGCCACCTCCAGCGTACCAAACACTGAAGCTTTCTTT
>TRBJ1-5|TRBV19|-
CASSIEGGIQPQHF
TGTGCCAGTAGTATTGAGGGGGGTATACAGCCCCAGCATTTT
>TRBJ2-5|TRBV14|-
CASSQDNPETQYF
TGTGCCAGCAGCCAAGATAACCCAGAGACCCAGTACTTC
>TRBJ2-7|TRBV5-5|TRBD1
CASSLEDRGLYEQYF
TGTGCCAGCAGCTTGGAGGACAGGGGACTTTACGAGCAGTACTTC
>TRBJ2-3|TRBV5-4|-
CASSFQDTQYF
TGTGCCAGCAGCTTTCAAGATACGCAGTATTTT
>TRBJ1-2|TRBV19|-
CASSIYRYGYTF
TGTGCCAGTAGTATATATCGGTATGGCTACACCTTC